A selection of T cell receptor beta chains follows, all from one sample in a study of radiation and T cells in renal cell carcinoma. Repertoires were generated with immunoSEQ multiplex PCR, while TCRdb's copy carries only in-frame clones and drops some. The table has about 140,000 clones, roughly 85% seen once; the top ten hold under 30%. The source material was blood, sampled from a patient whose treatment included radiotherapy and nephrectomy. These receptors came from a woman aged 50 to 65 with renal cell carcinoma. Both conserved end residues are part of each CDR3. A D gene is named only where the DNA matches it firmly. A row's size may be missing; if present it is once, few, many or a size class.

j_gene | len | abundance | d_gene | v_gene | CDR3aa | CDR3nt
TRBJ2-7 | 14 | - | TRBD2 | TRBV10-3 | CAIRIGLAEYEQYF | TGTGCCATCAGGATCGGACTAGCGGAATACGAGCAGTACTTC
TRBJ1-2 | 14 | - | - | TRBV5-1 | CASSYDGEGHGYTF | TGCGCCAGCAGCTACGACGGCGAGGGGCATGGCTACACCTTC
TRBJ1-1 | 13 | - | - | TRBV7-9 | CASTAAGNTEAFF | TGTGCCAGCACCGCCGCCGGGAACACTGAAGCTTTCTTT
TRBJ1-2 | 16 | few | TRBD1 | TRBV6-5 | CASSYSMDRGPDGYTF | TGTGCCAGCAGTTACTCGATGGACAGGGGACCGGATGGCTACACCTTC
TRBJ2-5 | 14 | - | - | TRBV18 | CASSPGRVQETQYF | TGTGCCAGCTCACCTGGACGAGTACAAGAGACCCAGTACTTC
TRBJ1-2 | 14 | - | - | TRBV4-3 | CASSQDHSVYGYTF | TGCGCCAGCAGCCAAGACCACAGCGTCTATGGCTACACCTTC
TRBJ1-4 | 15 | - | - | TRBV4-1 | CASSPAGQSNEKLFF | TGCGCCAGCAGCCCCGCAGGGCAAAGTAATGAAAAACTGTTTTTT
TRBJ2-6 | 17 | - | TRBD1 | TRBV9 | CASSPWTGGSGANVLTF | TGTGCCAGCAGCCCCTGGACAGGGGGCTCTGGGGCCAACGTCCTGACTTTC
TRBJ1-5 | 12 | few | TRBD1 | TRBV19 | CASRTGDQPQHF | TGTGCCAGTAGGACAGGGGATCAGCCCCAGCATTTT
TRBJ2-2 | 13 | - | - | TRBV2 | CASSLGIGGELFF | TGTGCCAGCAGTCTCGGGATTGGTGGGGAGCTGTTTTTT
TRBJ1-1 | 15 | - | - | TRBV7-2 | CASSLVAESNTEAFF | TGTGCCAGCAGCTTAGTGGCAGAGTCGAACACTGAAGCTTTCTTT
TRBJ2-5 | 16 | - | TRBD1 | TRBV4-3 | CASSQDWGQGVETQYF | TGCGCCAGCAGCCAAGATTGGGGACAGGGTGTAGAGACCCAGTACTTC
TRBJ2-3 | 16 | - | TRBD2 | TRBV27 | CASSTRGGSGTDTQYF | TGTGCCAGCAGTACCCGGGGGGGATCGGGCACAGATACGCAGTATTTT
TRBJ2-2 | 16 | - | TRBD2 | TRBV9 | CASSPLAGVSTGELFF | TGTGCCAGCAGCCCACTAGCGGGAGTAAGCACCGGGGAGCTGTTTTTT
TRBJ2-3 | 16 | - | TRBD1 | TRBV18 | CASSPLGQGDADTQYF | TGTGCCAGCTCACCTCTAGGACAGGGGGACGCAGATACGCAGTATTTT
TRBJ1-2 | 13 | - | - | TRBV7-9 | CASSPTEYYGYTF | TGTGCCAGCAGCCCGACAGAATACTATGGCTACACCTTC
TRBJ2-7 | 15 | - | TRBD1 | TRBV6-5 | CASSYSGDRDYEQYF | TGTGCCAGCAGTTACTCGGGGGACAGGGACTACGAGCAGTACTTC
TRBJ1-5 | 15 | - | - | TRBV4-1 | CASSQEGAGDQPQHF | TGCGCCAGCAGCCAAGAGGGTGCGGGAGATCAGCCCCAGCATTTT
TRBJ2-7 | 11 | - | - | TRBV20-1 | CSATHAYEQYF | TGCAGTGCAACACACGCCTACGAGCAGTACTTC
TRBJ2-7 | 14 | - | - | TRBV28 | CASVGRDPPYEQYF | TGTGCCAGCGTGGGCCGGGACCCACCCTACGAGCAGTACTTC
TRBJ1-1 | 11 | - | - | TRBV28 | CASIVKAEAFF | TGTGCCAGCATAGTGAAGGCTGAAGCTTTCTTT
TRBJ1-1 | 15 | - | - | TRBV4-3 | CASSQEWTLNTEAFF | TGCGCCAGCAGCCAAGAGTGGACTCTTAACACTGAAGCTTTCTTT
TRBJ1-1 | 17 | - | - | TRBV15 | CATSRTTSGLENTEAFF | TGTGCCACCAGCAGAACGACGTCAGGACTAGAAAACACTGAAGCTTTCTTT
TRBJ1-5 | 13 | - | - | TRBV30 | CAWRVAGPGPQHF | TGTGCCTGGAGGGTGGCGGGGCCGGGGCCCCAGCATTTT
TRBJ1-1 | 13 | - | - | TRBV7-2 | CASSPPKPTEAFF | TGTGCCAGCAGCCCGCCGAAGCCCACTGAAGCTTTCTTT